The 20 T cell receptor beta chains given below trace back to one sample, sequenced in a study of cytomegalovirus exposure and HLA in healthy donors. PCR involved 60 Vbeta and 13 Jbeta primers. The method was immunoSEQ multiplex PCR; TCRdb's version includes in-frame clones alone and lacks a portion of them. This sample has fewer than 200,000 clones, with approximately 67% found just once. The specimen was PBMCs. The receptors come from a woman younger than 35 in good health and CMV-seropositive.

This clone was seen a few times. J is TRBJ1-6 and V is TRBV9; a weak D match, TRBD1 (6 bases). Germline V CDR1 and CDR2: SGDLS, YYNGEE. V dropped 4 bases and J dropped 10 bases, with 21 bases sitting between them. The CDR3 is 16 residues long. CDR3 coding DNA: TGTGCCAGCAGCCCGACAGGACGATCGGATCAATCACCCCTCCACTTT. Translated: CASSPTGRSDQSPLHF.

The chain has TRBV28 and TRBJ2-7, with TRBD1 as a possible D gene (5 bases). The V gene lost 4 bases and the J gene lost 2 bases, with 15 bases spanning the gap. Germline loops: CDR1 MDHEN, CDR2 SYDVKM. The CDR3 sequence is 15 residues long. CDR3 residues: CASSWKGRRPYEQYF. The DNA for the CDR3 is TGTGCCAGCAGTTGGAAGGGGCGCAGGCCCTACGAGCAGTACTTC.

The chain links TRBV7-9 to TRBJ1-1; TRBD1 is a possible D gene (6 bases). Deletions cut 5 bases from V and 2 bases from J, with 15 bases between. This CDR3 spans 15 amino acids. Germline CDR1 and CDR2: SEHNR and FQNEAQ (reference sequence). CDR3 in DNA: TGTGCCAGCAGCCCATACAGGGATTCCAACACTGAAGCTTTCTTT. Translation gives CASSPYRDSNTEAFF.

The chain links TRBV27 to TRBJ1-1; TRBD1 agrees at 9 bases. The CDR3 is 15 amino acids. Germline assignment: CDR1 MNHEY and CDR2 SMNVEV (reference sequence). Trimming at V came to 6 bases and at J to 4 bases, leaving 9 bases not matched to a gene. The CDR3, as DNA: TGTGCCAGCAGACAGACTACAGGGGGCGGCACTGAAGCTTTCTTT. The encoded protein is CASRQTTGGGTEAFF.

This chain joins TRBV29-1 and TRBJ2-5; 10 bases are a match to TRBD2. Losses at the gene ends were 3 bases for V and 5 bases for J; bases not matched to a gene: 6. Germline V gene sequence: CDR1 SQVTM, CDR2 ANQGSEA. The CDR3 contains 14 residues. DNA of the CDR3: TGCAGCGTTGAGCTAGCGGGAGCGGGGGAGACCCAGTACTTC. Protein product: CSVELAGAGETQYF.

This clone occurred once. The chain carries TRBV21-1 and TRBJ1-2; the DNA was not used to check the table's D call, TRBD1. TRBV21-1 is reported as a pseudogene. This CDR3 spans 21 amino acids. CDR3 nucleotide sequence: TGTGCCAGCAGCAAAGGGGTCGCTTTTGGGGACAGGATTACCCCCTACAGGGGCTACACCTTC. This codes for CASSKGVAFGDRITPYRGYTF.

This rearrangement joins TRBV27 to TRBJ1-5; 8 nucleotides match TRBD1. CDR3 length equals 15 residues. The germline V gene encodes CDR1 MNHEY and CDR2 SMNVEV (reference sequence). Trimming removed 3 bases from V and 8 bases from J; junction bases left unmatched: 9. In DNA form, the CDR3 reads TGTGCCAGCAGTTTGCAAACAGGGGGGAGGGAGCCCCAGCATTTT. Its translation is CASSLQTGGREPQHF.

With regard to this clone: Additional DNA sequences in this sample encode the identical CDR3. The chain carries TRBV7-2 and TRBJ1-2; a possible D gene is TRBD1 (6 bases). The CDR3 length is 14 residues. CDR1 and CDR2 (germline): SGHTA, FQGNSA. The germline V and J ends were trimmed by 3 bases and 0 bases, with 8 bases remaining between them. The CDR3 region is CASSFRGANYGYTF. In DNA, the CDR3 is TGTGCCAGCAGCTTCAGGGGAGCTAACTATGGCTACACCTTC.

This rearrangement joins TRBV5-1 to TRBJ2-1; TRBD2 matches 12 bases. Germline CDR1 SGHRS, CDR2 YFSETQ. The CDR3 runs to 16 residues. With 5 bases clipped from V and 4 bases from J, the junction kept 7 bases outside the gene matches. The CDR3 spells CASRLRTSGAYNEQFF. CDR3 nucleotides: TGCGCCAGCAGACTACGGACTAGCGGGGCGTACAATGAGCAGTTCTTC.

This chain links TRBV6-5 with TRBJ1-2; maybe TRBD1 (6 bases). CDR3 length equals 16 residues. Germline V lookup: CDR1 MNHEY, CDR2 SVGAGI. The V end was cut by 3 bases, the J end by 4 bases, with 18 bases between. The CDR3 nucleotides are TGTGCCAGCAGTTATCTCGACAGGCCCGAGGTCTATGGCTACACCTTC. This codes for CASSYLDRPEVYGYTF.

V is TRBV7-9 and J is TRBJ2-3; TRBD2 aligns across 10 bases. This CDR3 spans 16 amino acids. With 6 bases clipped from V and 2 bases from J, the junction kept 8 bases outside the gene matches. Germline V gene data show CDR1 as SEHNR and CDR2 as FQNEAQ (reference sequence). This CDR3 is CASRDGLAAVTDTQYF. CDR3 nucleotides: TGTGCCAGCAGGGACGGACTAGCGGCGGTCACAGATACGCAGTATTTT.

The chain joins TRBV7-2 to TRBJ2-1, with D possibly matching TRBD1 (6 bases). This CDR3 spans 14 amino acids. Trimming took off 5 bases at V and 7 bases at J, with 15 bases between the two ends. Germline V CDR1 and CDR2: SGHTA, FQGNSA. Here the CDR3 reads CASSLRQVINEQFF. As DNA, the CDR3 is TGTGCCAGCAGCCTCCGACAGGTTATAAATGAGCAGTTCTTC.

This chain joins TRBV29-1 and TRBJ1-3, with D perhaps TRBD1 (5 bases). CDR3 size: 14 residues. CDR1 is SQVTM, CDR2 ANQGSEA, per germline. The V end was cut by 1 base, the J end by 5 bases, with 12 bases between. The CDR3: CSVEAPGGRNTIYF. The CDR3 bases are TGCAGCGTTGAAGCCCCCGGGGGAAGAAACACCATATATTTT.

A single count supports this clone. This chain joins TRBV9 and TRBJ1-6; TRBD1 matches at 7 bases. The trim removed 4 bases at V and 10 bases at J, leaving 2 bases unmatched. This CDR3 has 12 residues. Germline CDR1 is SGDLS and CDR2 is YYNGEE. This chain's CDR3 is CASSRQGSPLHF. The CDR3 bases are TGTGCCAGCAGCCGACAGGGCTCACCCCTCCACTTT.

The chain carries TRBV7-8 and TRBJ2-7; TRBD1 is a possible D gene (6 bases). There are 14 residues in the CDR3. V shed 3 bases and J shed 3 bases, with 12 bases lying between them. From germline, CDR1 is SGHVS and CDR2 FQNEAQ. The CDR3: CASSFYQGGYEQYF. For the CDR3, the DNA is TGTGCCAGCAGCTTCTACCAAGGGGGCTACGAGCAGTACTTC.

This clone was seen a handful of times. V gene TRBV7-9 combines with J gene TRBJ2-7; 9 bases line up with TRBD1. The CDR3 contains 16 residues. CDR1 is SEHNR, CDR2 FQNEAQ, per germline (reference sequence). Unmatched junction bases numbered 12, after V lost 3 bases and J lost 6 bases. The DNA for the CDR3 is TGTGCCAGCAGCTTGAACCAGGGACAGGGTGACCCCGAGCAGTACTTC. Protein: CASSLNQGQGDPEQYF.

The chain combines TRBV9 with TRBJ2-3; possible D gene TRBD1, 6 bases. From germline, CDR1 is SGDLS and CDR2 YYNGEE. The CDR3 has 15 amino acids. Trimming pared 4 bases from V and 2 bases from J, leaving 14 bases between. The CDR3 loop is CASSIGTHHTDTQYF. The CDR3 DNA sequence: TGTGCCAGCAGCATCGGGACACATCACACAGATACGCAGTATTTT.

This sequence joins TRBV5-5 and TRBJ1-5; 7 bases fit TRBD1. Germline V gives CDR1 SGHKS, CDR2 YYEKEE (reference sequence). V dropped 3 bases and J dropped 5; count of bases not matched to a gene: 5. CDR3 length: 14 residues. The CDR3 protein is CASSSSRGDQPQHF. The CDR3 DNA reads as TGTGCCAGCAGCTCAAGCAGGGGGGATCAGCCCCAGCATTTT. Full variable domain (missing parts from reference TRBV5-5 and TRBJ1-5): DAGVTQSPTHLIKTRGQQVTLRCSPISGHKSVSWYQQVLGQGPQFIFQYYEKEERGRGNFPDRFSARQFPNYSSELNVNALLLGDSALYLCASSSSRGDQPQHFGDGTRLSIL.

This chain uses TRBV30 with TRBJ1-2, with D possibly TRBD1 on 6 matching bases. The CDR3 consists of 15 residues. Per the germline V gene, CDR1 is GTSNPN and CDR2 is SVGIG (reference sequence). Trimming cost V 3 bases and J 4 bases, with 18 bases left between them. The chain's CDR3 is CAWSSSPDSSYGYTF. The CDR3 DNA is TGTGCCTGGAGCTCGTCTCCGGACAGCTCCTATGGCTACACCTTC.

In this sample, this clone turned up a few times. This chain connects TRBV9 to TRBJ1-1, with 9 bases fitting TRBD1. Germline V lookup: CDR1 SGDLS, CDR2 YYNGEE. The CDR3 runs to 14 residues. After removal of 4 bases from V and 4 bases from J, the junction contained 5 bases not matched to a gene. For the CDR3, the DNA is TGTGCCAGCAGCCCCCGACAGGGGGTCACTGAAGCTTTCTTT. It translates to CASSPRQGVTEAFF.